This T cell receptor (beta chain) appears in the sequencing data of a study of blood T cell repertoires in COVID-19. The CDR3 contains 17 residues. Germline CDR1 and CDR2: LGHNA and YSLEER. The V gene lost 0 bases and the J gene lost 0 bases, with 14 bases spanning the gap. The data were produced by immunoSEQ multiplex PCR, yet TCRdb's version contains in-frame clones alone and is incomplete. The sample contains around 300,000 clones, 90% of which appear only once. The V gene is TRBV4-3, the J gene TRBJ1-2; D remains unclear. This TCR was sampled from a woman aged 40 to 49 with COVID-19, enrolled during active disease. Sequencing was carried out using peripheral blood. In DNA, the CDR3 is TGCGCCAGCAGCCAAGAGTCTATCGGACTCACTAACTATGGCTACACCTTC. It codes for CASSQESIGLTNYGYTF.